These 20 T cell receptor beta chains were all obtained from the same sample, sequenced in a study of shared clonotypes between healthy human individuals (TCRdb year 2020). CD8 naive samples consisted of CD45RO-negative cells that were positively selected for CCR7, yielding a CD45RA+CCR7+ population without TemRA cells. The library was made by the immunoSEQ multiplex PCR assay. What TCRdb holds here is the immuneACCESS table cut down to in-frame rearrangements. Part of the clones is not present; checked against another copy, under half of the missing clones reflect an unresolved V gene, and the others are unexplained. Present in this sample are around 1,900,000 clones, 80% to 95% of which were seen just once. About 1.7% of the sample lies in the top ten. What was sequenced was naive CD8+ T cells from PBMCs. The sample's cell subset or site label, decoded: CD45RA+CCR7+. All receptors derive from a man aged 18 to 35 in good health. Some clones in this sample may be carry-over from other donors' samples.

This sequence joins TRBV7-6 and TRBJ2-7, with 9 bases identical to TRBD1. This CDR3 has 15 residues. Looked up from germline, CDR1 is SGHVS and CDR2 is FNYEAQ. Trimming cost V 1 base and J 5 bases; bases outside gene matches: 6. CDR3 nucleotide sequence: TGTGCCAGCAGCTTAGACAGGGGGCTCATCCACGAGCAGTACTTC. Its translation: CASSLDRGLIHEQYF.

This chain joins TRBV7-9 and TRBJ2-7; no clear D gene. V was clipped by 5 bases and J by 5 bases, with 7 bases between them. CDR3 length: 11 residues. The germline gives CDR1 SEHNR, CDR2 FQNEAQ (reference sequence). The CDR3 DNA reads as TGTGCCAGCAGCGTTGGGGACGAGCAGTACTTC. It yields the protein CASSVGDEQYF. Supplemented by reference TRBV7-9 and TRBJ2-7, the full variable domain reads DTGVSQNPRHKITKRGQNVTFRCDPISEHNRLYWYRQTLGQGPEFLTYFQNEAQLEKSRLLSDRFSAERPKGSFSTLEIQRTEQGDSAMYLCASSVGDEQYFGPGTRLTVT.

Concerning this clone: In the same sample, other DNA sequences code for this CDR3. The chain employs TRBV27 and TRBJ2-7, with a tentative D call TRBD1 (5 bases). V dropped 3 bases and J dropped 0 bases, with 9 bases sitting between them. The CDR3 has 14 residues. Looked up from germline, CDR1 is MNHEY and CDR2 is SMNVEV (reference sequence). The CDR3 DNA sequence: TGTGCCAGCAGTTTGCAGGGAAGCTCCTACGAGCAGTACTTC. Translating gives CASSLQGSSYEQYF.

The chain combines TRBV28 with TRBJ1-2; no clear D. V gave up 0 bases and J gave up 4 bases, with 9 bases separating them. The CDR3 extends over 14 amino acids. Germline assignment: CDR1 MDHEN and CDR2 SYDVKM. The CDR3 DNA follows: TGTGCCAGCAGTTTATGGATCACAGCCTATGGCTACACCTTC. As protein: CASSLWITAYGYTF.

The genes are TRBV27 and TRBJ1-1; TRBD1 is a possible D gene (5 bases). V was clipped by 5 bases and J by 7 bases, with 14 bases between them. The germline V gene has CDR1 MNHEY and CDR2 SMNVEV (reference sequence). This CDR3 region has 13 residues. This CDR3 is CASSLIPDSEAFF. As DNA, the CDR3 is TGTGCCAGCAGTCTAATCCCCGACAGTGAAGCTTTCTTT.

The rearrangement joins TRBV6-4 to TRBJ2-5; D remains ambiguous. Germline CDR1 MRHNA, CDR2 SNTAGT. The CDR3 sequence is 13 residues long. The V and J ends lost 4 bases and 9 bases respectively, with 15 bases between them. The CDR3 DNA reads TGTGCCAGCAGTGTCACCAACACTGCCCCCCAGTACTTC. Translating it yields CASSVTNTAPQYF.

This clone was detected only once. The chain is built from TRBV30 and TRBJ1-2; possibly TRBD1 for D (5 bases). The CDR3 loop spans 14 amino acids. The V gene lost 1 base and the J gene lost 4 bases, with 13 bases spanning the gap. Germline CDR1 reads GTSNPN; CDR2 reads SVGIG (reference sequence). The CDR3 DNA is TGTGCCTGGAGTGGTCTTACAGGTAGCTATGGCTACACCTTC. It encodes CAWSGLTGSYGYTF.

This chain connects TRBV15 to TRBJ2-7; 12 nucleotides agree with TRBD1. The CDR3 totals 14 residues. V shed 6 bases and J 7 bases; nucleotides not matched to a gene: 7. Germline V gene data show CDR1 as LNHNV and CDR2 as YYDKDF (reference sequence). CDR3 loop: CATRGTGGSLEQYF. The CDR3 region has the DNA TGTGCCACCAGGGGGACAGGGGGCTCTCTTGAGCAGTACTTC.

This chain's CDR3 is CASSPVWGEKLFF. The DNA of the CDR3 is TGTGCCAGTAGCCCCGTGTGGGGGGAAAAACTGTTTTTT. The V and J genes are TRBV19 and TRBJ1-4, with D maybe TRBD1 (5 bases). Per the germline V gene, CDR1 is LNHDA and CDR2 is SQIVND (reference sequence). This CDR3 contains 13 residues. Trimming left V 6 bases short and J 8 bases short, with 13 bases between.

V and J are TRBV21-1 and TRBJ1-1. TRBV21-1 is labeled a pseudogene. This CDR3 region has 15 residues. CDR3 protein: CASSKVRGEGIGAFF. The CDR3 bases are TGTGCCAGCAGCAAAGTTAGAGGGGAAGGTATAGGAGCTTTCTTT.

The CDR3 DNA reads TGTGCCAGCAGCTTAATCGGAGGGCTAAACACTGAAGCTTTCTTT. It translates to CASSLIGGLNTEAFF. The V call is TRBV7-3, the J call TRBJ1-1; D gene unclear. The CDR3 contains 15 residues. Trimming took off 1 base at V and 2 bases at J, with 11 bases between the two ends. Germline CDR1 SGHTA, CDR2 FQGTGA.

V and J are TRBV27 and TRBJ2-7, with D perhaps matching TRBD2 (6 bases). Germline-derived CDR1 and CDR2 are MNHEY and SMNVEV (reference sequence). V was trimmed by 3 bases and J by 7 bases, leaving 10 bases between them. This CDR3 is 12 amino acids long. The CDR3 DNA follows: TGTGCCAGCAGTTTTGGCGGGGCGGAGCAGTACTTC. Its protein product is CASSFGGAEQYF.

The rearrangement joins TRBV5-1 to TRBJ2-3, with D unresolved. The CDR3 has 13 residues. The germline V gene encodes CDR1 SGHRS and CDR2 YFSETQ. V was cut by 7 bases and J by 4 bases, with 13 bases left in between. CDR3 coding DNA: TGCGCCAGCTTATATGACGGAGCAGATACGCAGTATTTT. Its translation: CASLYDGADTQYF.

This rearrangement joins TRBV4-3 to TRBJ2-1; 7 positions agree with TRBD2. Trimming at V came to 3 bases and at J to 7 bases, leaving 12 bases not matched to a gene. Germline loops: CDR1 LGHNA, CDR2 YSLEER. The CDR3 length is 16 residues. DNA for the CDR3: TGCGCCAGCAGCCACCTATGGGCGGGAGTAGAGAATGAGCAGTTCTTC. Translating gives CASSHLWAGVENEQFF.

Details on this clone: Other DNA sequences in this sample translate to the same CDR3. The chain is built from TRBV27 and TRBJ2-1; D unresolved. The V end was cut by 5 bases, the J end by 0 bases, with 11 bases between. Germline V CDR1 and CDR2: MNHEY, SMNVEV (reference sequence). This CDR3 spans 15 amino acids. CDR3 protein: CASSPQDSSYNEQFF. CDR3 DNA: TGTGCCAGCAGTCCCCAGGATAGCTCCTACAATGAGCAGTTCTTC.

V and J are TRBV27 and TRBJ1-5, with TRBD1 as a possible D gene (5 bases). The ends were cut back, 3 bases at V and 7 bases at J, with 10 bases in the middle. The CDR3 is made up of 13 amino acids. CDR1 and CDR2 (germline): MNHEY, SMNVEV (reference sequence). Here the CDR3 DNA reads TGTGCCAGCAGTTTCGGACAAGCCCAGCCCCAGCATTTT. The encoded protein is CASSFGQAQPQHF.

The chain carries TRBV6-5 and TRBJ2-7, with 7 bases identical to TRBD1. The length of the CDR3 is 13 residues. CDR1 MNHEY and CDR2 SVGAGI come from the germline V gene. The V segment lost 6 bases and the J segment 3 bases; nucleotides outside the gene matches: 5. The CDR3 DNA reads TGTGCCAGCAGCACAGGGGTGGACTACGAGCAGTACTTC. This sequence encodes CASSTGVDYEQYF.

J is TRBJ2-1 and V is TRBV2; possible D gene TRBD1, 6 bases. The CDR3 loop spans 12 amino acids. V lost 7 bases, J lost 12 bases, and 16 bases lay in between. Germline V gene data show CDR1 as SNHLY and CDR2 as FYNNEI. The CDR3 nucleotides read TGTGCCAGCATTACAACAGGGACGGGGCAGTTCTTC. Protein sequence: CASITTGTGQFF.

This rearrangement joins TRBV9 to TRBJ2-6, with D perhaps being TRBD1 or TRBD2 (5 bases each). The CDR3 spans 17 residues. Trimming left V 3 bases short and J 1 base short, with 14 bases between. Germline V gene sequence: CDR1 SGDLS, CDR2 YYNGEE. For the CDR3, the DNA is TGTGCCAGCAGCGGGGGACGGGTAGAATCTGGGGCCAACGTCCTGACTTTC. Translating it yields CASSGGRVESGANVLTF.

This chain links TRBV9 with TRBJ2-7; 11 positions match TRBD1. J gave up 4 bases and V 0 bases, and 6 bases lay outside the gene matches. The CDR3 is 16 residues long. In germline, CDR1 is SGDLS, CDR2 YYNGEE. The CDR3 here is CASSVGTGGGRYEQYF. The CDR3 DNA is TGTGCCAGCAGCGTAGGGACAGGGGGCGGAAGGTACGAGCAGTACTTC.